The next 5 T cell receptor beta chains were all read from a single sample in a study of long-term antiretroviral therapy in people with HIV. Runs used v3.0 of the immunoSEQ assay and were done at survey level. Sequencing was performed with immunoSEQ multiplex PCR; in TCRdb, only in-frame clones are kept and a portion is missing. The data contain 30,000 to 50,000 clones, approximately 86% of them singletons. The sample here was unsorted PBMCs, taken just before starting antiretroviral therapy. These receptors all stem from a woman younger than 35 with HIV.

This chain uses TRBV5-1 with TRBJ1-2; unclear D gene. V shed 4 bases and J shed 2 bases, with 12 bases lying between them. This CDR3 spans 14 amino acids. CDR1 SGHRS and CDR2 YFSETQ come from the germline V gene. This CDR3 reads CASSPGGENYGYTF. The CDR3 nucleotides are TGCGCCAGCAGCCCGGGCGGGGAGAACTATGGCTACACCTTC.

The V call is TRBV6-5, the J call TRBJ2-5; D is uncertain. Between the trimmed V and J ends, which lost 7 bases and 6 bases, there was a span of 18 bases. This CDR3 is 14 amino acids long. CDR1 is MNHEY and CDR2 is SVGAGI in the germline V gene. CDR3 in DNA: TGTGCCAGCACCCCGGCAGCGAGTGGGAAGACCCAGTACTTC. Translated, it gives CASTPAASGKTQYF.

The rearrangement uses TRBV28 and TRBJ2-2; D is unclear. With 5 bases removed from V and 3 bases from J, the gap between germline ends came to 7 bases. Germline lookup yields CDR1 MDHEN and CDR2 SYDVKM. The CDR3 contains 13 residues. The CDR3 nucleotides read TGTGCCAGCAGTCCCGTGGACACCGGGGAGCTGTTTTTT. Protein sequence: CASSPVDTGELFF. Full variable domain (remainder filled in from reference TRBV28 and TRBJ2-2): DVKVTQSSRYLVKRTGEKVFLECVQDMDHENMFWYRQDPGLGLRLIYFSYDVKMKEKGDIPEGYSVSREKKERFSLILESASTNQTSMYLCASSPVDTGELFFGEGSRLTVL.

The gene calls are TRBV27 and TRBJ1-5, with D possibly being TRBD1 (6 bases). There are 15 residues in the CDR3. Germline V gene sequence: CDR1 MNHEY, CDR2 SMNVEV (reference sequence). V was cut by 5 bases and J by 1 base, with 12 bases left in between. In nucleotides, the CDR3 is TGTGCCAGCAGTGGGGGGCGGGAGAGCAATCAGCCCCAGCATTTT. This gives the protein CASSGGRESNQPQHF.

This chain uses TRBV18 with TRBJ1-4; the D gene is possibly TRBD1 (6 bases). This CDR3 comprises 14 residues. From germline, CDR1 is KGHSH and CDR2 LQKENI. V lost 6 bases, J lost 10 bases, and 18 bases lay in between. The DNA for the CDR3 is TGTGCCAGCTCCTCGGACAGTTCCCGGGGAAAACTGTTTTTT. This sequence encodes CASSSDSSRGKLFF.